The entry below describes one T cell receptor beta chain. Antigen unknown. The data derive from a study of cytomegalovirus exposure and HLA in healthy donors. General study findings and limits: Analysis was carried out at a later point, and it linked a missense DCLRE1C variant to TCR beta V- and J-gene trimming. A later analysis reportedly found that, within productive TCRs, an Asian-associated ancestry cluster had fewer N-insertions than the mean observed across the 666 donors.

Each donor was healthy, and each was a bone marrow donor. The CDR3 runs 15 residues. From germline, CDR1 is LNHNV and CDR2 YYDKDF (reference sequence). The V and J ends lost 3 bases and 9 bases, in that order; junction bases with no gene match: 11. PCR used 60 Vbeta primers and 13 Jbeta primers. Assay: immunoSEQ multiplex PCR; the TCRdb copy retains only in-frame clones and omits some. The listing contains about 120,000 clones. Sample: PBMCs. This clonotype was obtained from a man aged 18 to 30 in good health and CMV-seronegative. The chain recombines TRBV15 with TRBJ2-1; 7 bases map to TRBD1. The CDR3 region has the DNA TGTGCCACCAGCAGCCAGGGGGAGTTGGTTGCTGAGCAGTTCTTC. Its translation is CATSSQGELVAEQFF.